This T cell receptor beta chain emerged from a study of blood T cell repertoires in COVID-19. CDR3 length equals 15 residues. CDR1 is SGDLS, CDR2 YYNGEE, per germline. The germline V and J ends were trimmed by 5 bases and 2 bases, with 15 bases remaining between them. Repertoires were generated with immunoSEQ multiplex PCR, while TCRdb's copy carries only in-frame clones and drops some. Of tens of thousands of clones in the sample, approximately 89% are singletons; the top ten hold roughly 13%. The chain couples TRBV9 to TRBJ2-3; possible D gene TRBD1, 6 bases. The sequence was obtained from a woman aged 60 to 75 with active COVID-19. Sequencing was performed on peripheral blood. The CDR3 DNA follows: TGTGCCAGCAGTGGAGTGGGGGCCCTCACAGATACGCAGTATTTT. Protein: CASSGVGALTDTQYF.